This entry is about one T cell receptor (beta chain). The data stem from a study of blood T cell repertoires in COVID-19. Whole-study context: COVID-19 samples collected from the United States, Italy and Spain covered acute and convalescent phases. Sample material is recorded as cDNA or gDNA derived from T cells, B-cell-depleted T cells, or PBMCs.

Profiling relied on immunoSEQ multiplex PCR, and the TCRdb table lists in-frame clones only, not all of them. The sample carries roughly 140,000 clones, roughly 80% recorded once. The CDR3 consists of 16 residues. The V gene lost 3 bases and the J gene lost 0 bases, with 12 bases spanning the gap. Germline V gene lookup returns CDR1 WNHNN and CDR2 SYGVQD (reference sequence). This clonotype was obtained from a human donor in a cohort sampled during active COVID-19. The rearrangement uses TRBV10-1 and TRBJ1-5; no firm D call. The sequenced sample was peripheral blood. The CDR3 is CASSDCPDYSNQPQHF. Written as DNA, the CDR3 is TGCGCCAGCAGTGATTGCCCAGACTATAGCAATCAGCCCCAGCATTTT.